This passage covers 13 T cell receptor beta chains from one sample sequenced in a study of cytomegalovirus exposure and HLA in healthy donors. Primers for the PCR totalled 60 Vbeta and 13 Jbeta. Profiled with immunoSEQ multiplex PCR; TCRdb holds only in-frame clones, not every one. The profile shows approximately 180,000 clones, more than 60% of them singletons. The sample was PBMCs. Receptor source: a woman in her 30s in good health and CMV-seropositive.

The chain carries TRBV5-1 and TRBJ1-1; D is unclear. Trimming left V 0 bases short and J 7 bases short, with 19 bases between. The CDR3 sequence is 16 residues long. Germline V gene sequence: CDR1 SGHRS, CDR2 YFSETQ. Here the CDR3 reads CASSLGGGFAINEAFF. Written as DNA, the CDR3 is TGCGCCAGCAGCTTGGGGGGAGGGTTCGCAATTAATGAAGCTTTCTTT.

The rearrangement links TRBV6-1 to TRBJ1-2, with 9 bases identical to TRBD1. V lost 2 bases to trimming and J lost 4 bases; unmatched junction nucleotides: 5. The CDR3 sequence is 15 residues long. Germline assignment: CDR1 MNHNS and CDR2 SASEGT. The CDR3 DNA reads as TGTGCCAGCAGTGAATTCACAGGGGGCATCTATGGCTACACCTTC. Encoded protein: CASSEFTGGIYGYTF.

The V gene is TRBV19, the J gene TRBJ1-1; 9 bases map to TRBD1. Germline CDR1 LNHDA, CDR2 SQIVND (reference sequence). The trim removed 5 bases at V and 3 bases at J, leaving 1 base unmatched. This CDR3 region has 13 residues. The CDR3 is CASSRTGDTEAFF. As DNA, the CDR3 is TGTGCCAGTAGTCGGACAGGGGACACTGAAGCTTTCTTT.

The chain links TRBV11-3 to TRBJ2-3, with D unclear. Per germline, CDR1 SGHNT and CDR2 YENEEA. V was clipped by 1 base and J by 1 base, with 6 bases between them. The length of the CDR3 is 14 residues. CDR3: CASSLGSGTDTQYF. Here the CDR3 DNA reads TGTGCCAGCAGCTTAGGGAGCGGCACAGATACGCAGTATTTT.

The chain links TRBV6-6 to TRBJ2-5; D unresolved. CDR1 is MNHNY, CDR2 SVGAGI, per germline (reference sequence). The CDR3 is 13 amino acids. The V end lost 5 bases, the J end lost 1 base, and 8 bases lay between the germline ends. CDR3: CASSPDTQETQYF. The CDR3 nucleotides read TGTGCCAGCAGTCCTGACACCCAAGAGACCCAGTACTTC.

The chain employs TRBV5-1 and TRBJ2-3, with D hard to call. Trimming stripped 0 bases from V and 0 bases from J, with 14 bases between. The CDR3 has 17 amino acids. The V gene's germline CDR1 is SGHRS and CDR2 YFSETQ. CDR3 amino acids: CASSLAAFGTSTDTQYF. CDR3 in DNA: TGCGCCAGCAGCTTGGCCGCTTTCGGTACTAGCACAGATACGCAGTATTTT.

V and J are TRBV18 and TRBJ2-5, with 8 nucleotides matching TRBD2. This CDR3 spans 17 amino acids. Germline CDR1 KGHSH, CDR2 LQKENI. With 6 bases clipped from V and 2 bases from J, the junction kept 14 bases outside the gene matches. The CDR3 nucleotides read TGTGCCAGCTCCCCGTCAAGGGCGGGAGGCCGGCAAGAGACCCAGTACTTC. Amino acids: CASSPSRAGGRQETQYF.

This clone was detected only once. The chain couples TRBV7-9 to TRBJ2-3; 7 nucleotides match TRBD1. The CDR3 contains 15 residues. The germline gives CDR1 SEHNR, CDR2 FQNEAQ (reference sequence). V shed 3 bases and J 2 bases; nucleotides not matched to a gene: 5. CDR3 residues: CASSFTGTATDTQYF. The CDR3 coding sequence is TGTGCCAGCAGCTTTACCGGGACAGCCACAGATACGCAGTATTTT.

This clone was picked up one time. V and J are TRBV2 and TRBJ2-7, with a possible D match to TRBD1 (6 bases). V lost 3 bases and J lost 0, with 15 bases in between. CDR1 is SNHLY, CDR2 FYNNEI, per germline. The CDR3 loop spans 16 amino acids. As DNA, the CDR3 is TGTGCCAGCAGTGACCCAAACCGGGACAACTCCTACGAGCAGTACTTC. This codes for CASSDPNRDNSYEQYF. Supplemented by reference TRBV2 and TRBJ2-7, the full variable domain reads EPEVTQTPSHQVTQMGQEVILRCVPISNHLYFYWYRQILGQKVEFLVSFYNNEISEKSEIFDDQFSVERPDGSNFTLKIRSTKLEDSAMYFCASSDPNRDNSYEQYFGPGTRLTVT.

This clone turned up a few times. V and J are TRBV11-2 and TRBJ2-7, with 7 positions matching TRBD2. This CDR3 region has 13 residues. Germline V gene data show CDR1 as SGHAT and CDR2 as FQNNGV. V was pared by 3 bases and J by 6 bases, with 5 bases of the junction left unmatched. The CDR3 DNA reads TGTGCCAGCAGCTTTGCGGGAGACGGCGAGCAGTACTTC. Its protein product is CASSFAGDGEQYF.

The rearrangement joins TRBV27 to TRBJ2-1; maybe TRBD2 (5 bases). V was shortened by 4 bases and J by 7 bases, with 11 bases between the two germline ends. The CDR3 covers 13 residues. Germline V gives CDR1 MNHEY, CDR2 SMNVEV (reference sequence). The chain's CDR3 is CASSYNSGNEQFF. CDR3 sequence (DNA): TGTGCCAGCAGTTATAACAGCGGTAATGAGCAGTTCTTC.

The rearrangement links TRBV9 to TRBJ2-2; 9 nucleotides match TRBD2. Germline values: CDR1 SGDLS, CDR2 YYNGEE. Unmatched junction bases numbered 3, after V lost 3 bases and J lost 3 bases. CDR3 size: 15 residues. The CDR3 loop is CASSGREGYTGELFF. DNA of the CDR3: TGTGCCAGCAGCGGGCGGGAGGGGTACACCGGGGAGCTGTTTTTT.

The rearrangement uses TRBV13 and TRBJ1-1; tentatively, D is TRBD1 (5 bases). In germline, CDR1 is PRHDT, CDR2 FYEKMQ (reference sequence). This CDR3 region has 14 residues. Trimming stripped 6 bases from V and 5 bases from J, with 16 bases between. CDR3 sequence reads: CASSWGDLDTEAFF. The CDR3 bases are TGTGCCAGCAGTTGGGGGGATTTGGATACTGAAGCTTTCTTT. Combining the CDR3 with reference TRBV13 and TRBJ1-1 gives the whole variable domain AAGVIQSPRHLIKEKRETATLKCYPIPRHDTVYWYQQGPGQDPQFLISFYEKMQSDKGSIPDRFSAQQFSDYHSELNMSSLELGDSALYFCASSWGDLDTEAFFGQGTRLTVV.